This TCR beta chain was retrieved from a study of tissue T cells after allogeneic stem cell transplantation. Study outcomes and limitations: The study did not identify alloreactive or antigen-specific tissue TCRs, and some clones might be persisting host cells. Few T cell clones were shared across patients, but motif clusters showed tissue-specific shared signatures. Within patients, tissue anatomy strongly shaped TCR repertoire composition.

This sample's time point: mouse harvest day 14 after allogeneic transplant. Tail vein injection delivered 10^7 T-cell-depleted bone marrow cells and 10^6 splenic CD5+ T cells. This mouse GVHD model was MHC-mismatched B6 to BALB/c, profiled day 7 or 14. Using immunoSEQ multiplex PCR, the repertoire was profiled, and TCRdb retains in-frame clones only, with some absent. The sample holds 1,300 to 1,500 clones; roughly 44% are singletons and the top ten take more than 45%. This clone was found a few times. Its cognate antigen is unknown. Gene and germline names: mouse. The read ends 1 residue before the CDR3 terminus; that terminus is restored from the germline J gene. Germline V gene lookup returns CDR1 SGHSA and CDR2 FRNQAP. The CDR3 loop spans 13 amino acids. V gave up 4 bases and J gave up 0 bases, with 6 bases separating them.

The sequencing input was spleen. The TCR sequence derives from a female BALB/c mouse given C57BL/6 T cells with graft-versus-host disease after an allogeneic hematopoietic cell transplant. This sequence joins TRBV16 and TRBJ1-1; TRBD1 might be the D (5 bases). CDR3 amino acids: CASSSQANTEVFF. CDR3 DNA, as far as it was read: TGTGCAAGCAGCTCACAGGCAAACACAGAAGTCTTC.